Following are 2 T cell receptor beta chains from one sample sequenced in a study of beta chain features in type 1 diabetes. Every isolated RNA sample was fully reverse transcribed, so sequencing captured expressed TCRB transcripts. TCRdb's copy holds only in-frame clones and misses some; the assay was immunoSEQ multiplex PCR. The table has roughly 370,000 clones, 11% to 15% seen once; the top ten hold roughly 0.04%. The sequenced sample was naive CD4+ T cells from blood. These TCRs come from a man aged 25-40 years in good health.

This clone was found a few times. The rearrangement links TRBV20-1 to TRBJ2-3; 7 positions agree with TRBD1. The CDR3 sequence is 11 residues long. CDR1 is DFQATT and CDR2 is SNEGSKA in the germline V gene (reference sequence). The CDR3 DNA is TGCAGCATGGGGACAGTAGATACGCAGTATTTT. Translated, it gives CSMGTVDTQYF.

Turning to this clone: Other DNA sequences from this sample encode an identical CDR3 as well. The chain couples TRBV14 to TRBJ1-2; no reliable D call. The ends were cut back, 1 base at V and 2 bases at J, with 5 bases in the middle. From germline, CDR1 is SGHDN and CDR2 FVKESK. The CDR3 sequence is 13 residues long. DNA of the CDR3: TGTGCCAGCAGCCAAGTCCGGAACTATGGCTACACCTTC. Its protein is CASSQVRNYGYTF.